This entry lists 29 T cell receptor beta chains sequenced from one sample in a study of regulatory dendritic cells for organ transplantation. The method was immunoSEQ multiplex PCR; TCRdb's version includes in-frame clones alone and lacks a portion of them. The top ten clones hold about 0.063% of a sample with about 30,000 clones, roughly 89% of them seen once. The specimen was naive CD4+ T cells from blood. Subset of the sample: CD45RA+ naive T cells. The origin of the receptors is a human donor in good health.

The rearrangement joins TRBV7-9 to TRBJ2-2, with D tentatively TRBD1 (5 bases). CDR3 size: 18 residues. Per germline, CDR1 SEHNR and CDR2 FQNEAQ (reference sequence). The V and J ends lost 0 bases and 1 base respectively, with 15 bases between them. Here the CDR3 reads CASSLASRQGMNTGELFF. For the CDR3, the DNA is TGTGCCAGCAGCTTAGCTAGCCGGCAGGGAATGAACACCGGGGAGCTGTTTTTT.

The gene calls are TRBV6-1 and TRBJ1-1, with D maybe TRBD1 (6 bases). Germline-derived CDR1 and CDR2 are MNHNS and SASEGT. The CDR3 has 14 amino acids. The V gene lost 5 bases and the J gene lost 6 bases, with 16 bases spanning the gap. CDR3 sequence: CASSYLQGWAEAFF. The CDR3 DNA reads TGTGCCAGCAGTTATTTACAGGGATGGGCTGAAGCTTTCTTT.

This chain uses TRBV18 with TRBJ1-6, with 9 bases fitting TRBD1. CDR3 length: 16 residues. Unmatched junction bases numbered 17, after V lost 6 bases and J lost 14 bases. Germline V gene lookup returns CDR1 KGHSH and CDR2 LQKENI. In DNA, the CDR3 is TGTGCCAGCTCCACCAGGACGGACAGGGGCGTAGGGGCCCTCCACTTT. Protein sequence: CASSTRTDRGVGALHF. Complete variable domain (other parts from reference TRBV18 and TRBJ1-6): NAGVMQNPRHLVRRRGQEARLRCSPMKGHSHVYWYRQLPEEGLKFMVYLQKENIIDESGMPKERFSAEFPKEGPSILRIQQVVRGDSAAYFCASSTRTDRGVGALHFGNGTRLTVT.

The V and J genes are TRBV2 and TRBJ2-1; TRBD2 might be the D (7 bases). The length of the CDR3 is 17 residues. V gave up 5 bases and J gave up 4 bases, with 21 bases separating them. Germline CDR1 reads SNHLY; CDR2 reads FYNNEI. The CDR3 region has the DNA TGTGCCAGCAGTTTCGAGAGGTTAGGGGGAGGGTACAATGAGCAGTTCTTC. This gives the protein CASSFERLGGGYNEQFF.

This clone has only one observation. The gene calls are TRBV25-1 and TRBJ1-1; a weak D match, TRBD1 (5 bases). This CDR3 has 16 amino acids. CDR1 and CDR2 (germline): MGHDK, SYGVNS. V lost 0 bases to trimming and J lost 7 bases, with 18 bases between them. Written as DNA, the CDR3 is TGTGCCAGCAGTGAATATCAGGGTGGGCAGGCCCTTGAAGCTTTCTTT. Translating it yields CASSEYQGGQALEAFF.

In this sample, this clone turned up a few times. V and J are TRBV29-1 and TRBJ2-3, with D uncertain. Germline CDR1 is SQVTM and CDR2 is ANQGSEA. V was clipped by 5 bases and J by 1 base, with 7 bases between them. This CDR3 region has 12 residues. The CDR3, as DNA: TGCAGCGTTTTGGCCGGCACAGATACGCAGTATTTT. Protein sequence: CSVLAGTDTQYF.

This rearrangement joins TRBV5-8 to TRBJ1-5; 9 positions agree with TRBD1. The CDR3 totals 17 residues. Germline V gene data show CDR1 as SGHTS and CDR2 as YDEGEE. The V gene end was trimmed by 3 bases and the J gene end by 0 bases; junction bases not matched to a gene: 7. This CDR3 reads CASSWGTGTYSNQPQHF. CDR3 nucleotides: TGTGCCAGCAGCTGGGGGACAGGGACCTATAGCAATCAGCCCCAGCATTTT.

This clone was observed once. DNA of the CDR3: TGCAGCGTTGGACCCAGCACAGATACGCAGTATTTT. Protein sequence: CSVGPSTDTQYF. This chain links TRBV29-1 with TRBJ2-3, with D unresolved. CDR3 length equals 12 residues. Germline CDR1 SQVTM, CDR2 ANQGSEA. V shed 4 bases and J shed 0 bases, with 5 bases lying between them.

V and J are TRBV30 and TRBJ2-3; 8 bases line up with TRBD1. The CDR3 totals 17 residues. CDR1 is GTSNPN, CDR2 SVGIG, per germline (reference sequence). The junction had 9 bases not matched to a gene; V was cut back by 1 base and J by 0 bases. CDR3 loop: CAWSGATGGSSTDTQYF. The CDR3, as DNA: TGTGCCTGGAGTGGGGCCACAGGGGGTTCTAGCACAGATACGCAGTATTTT.

The chain recombines TRBV14 with TRBJ2-3, with D perhaps being TRBD1 or TRBD2 (5 bases each). V was cut by 4 bases and J by 4 bases, with 18 bases left in between. Germline V gives CDR1 SGHDN, CDR2 FVKESK. This CDR3 is built from 16 residues. The CDR3 DNA reads as TGTGCCAGCAGCCCCTTGGGACCAGCATTGGCAGATACGCAGTATTTT. It translates to CASSPLGPALADTQYF.

This clone occurred once. The chain carries TRBV5-5 and TRBJ2-1, with D unresolved. CDR1 is SGHKS and CDR2 is YYEKEE in the germline V gene (reference sequence). The germline V and J ends were trimmed by 3 bases and 4 bases, with 5 bases remaining between them. This CDR3 has 12 amino acids. The CDR3, as DNA: TGTGCCAGCAGCTACCAGTACAATGAGCAGTTCTTC. Translated: CASSYQYNEQFF.

The J gene is TRBJ2-7, the V gene TRBV18; D is ambiguous. Trimming shortened V by 4 bases and J by 0 bases, and 10 bases separated the two germline ends. The length of the CDR3 is 14 residues. Germline V gene data show CDR1 as KGHSH and CDR2 as LQKENI. CDR3 amino acids: CASSRTGSSYEQYF. DNA of the CDR3: TGTGCCAGCTCACGGACGGGTAGCTCCTACGAGCAGTACTTC.

CDR3 in DNA: TGTGCCAGCAGCTTAGAGGGACAGGGGGCTTACGAGCAGTACTTC. Its translation is CASSLEGQGAYEQYF. The chain carries TRBV7-2 and TRBJ2-5, with 12 bases that match TRBD1. The end of the DNA is better explained by TRBJ2-7, so the J call may be wrong. This CDR3 contains 15 residues. The germline V gene encodes CDR1 SGHTA and CDR2 FQGNSA.

The chain couples TRBV9 to TRBJ2-3; tentative D call: TRBD1 (5 bases). This CDR3 contains 14 residues. V was pared by 3 bases and J by 5 bases, with 13 bases between. Germline assignment: CDR1 SGDLS and CDR2 YYNGEE. The CDR3 DNA is TGTGCCAGCAGCGCCCGACAGTCCGTAGATACGCAGTATTTT. Translation gives CASSARQSVDTQYF.

This chain joins TRBV7-8 and TRBJ2-3, with 8 bases matching TRBD1. V dropped 2 bases and J dropped 8; count of bases not matched to a gene: 3. CDR1 and CDR2 from the germline V gene are SGHVS and FQNEAQ. The CDR3 is 13 residues long. The CDR3 spells CASSLNGQGTQYF. CDR3 bases: TGTGCCAGCAGCTTAAACGGACAGGGTACGCAGTATTTT.

The J gene is TRBJ2-5, the V gene TRBV7-6; D uncertain. Germline CDR1 reads SGHVS; CDR2 reads FNYEAQ. Trimming stripped 5 bases from V and 0 bases from J, with 10 bases between. CDR3 length equals 14 residues. CDR3: CASSPVGYQETQYF. DNA for the CDR3: TGTGCCAGCAGCCCCGTCGGGTACCAAGAGACCCAGTACTTC.

This clone was found a few times. The rearrangement uses TRBV5-6 and TRBJ2-5, with 9 bases lining up with TRBD1. V lost 1 base and J lost 7; bases outside the gene matches: 5. CDR1 is SGHDT and CDR2 is YYEEEE in the germline V gene. The CDR3 has 14 residues. The CDR3 spells CASSLNRGHGTQYF. CDR3 bases: TGTGCCAGCAGCTTGAACAGGGGGCACGGGACCCAGTACTTC.

This clone was observed once. The CDR3 reads CASSRILISGANVLTF. The CDR3 nucleotides are TGTGCCAGCAGTAGAATCCTGATCTCTGGGGCCAACGTCCTGACTTTC. The genes are TRBV27 and TRBJ2-6; D not certain. The V gene lost 5 bases and the J gene lost 0 bases, with 11 bases spanning the gap. The CDR3 runs to 16 residues. Germline lookup yields CDR1 MNHEY and CDR2 SMNVEV (reference sequence).

This sequence joins TRBV30 and TRBJ2-3, with D uncertain. The CDR3 totals 13 residues. Trimming pared 0 bases from V and 2 bases from J, leaving 6 bases between. The germline V gene has CDR1 GTSNPN and CDR2 SVGIG (reference sequence). CDR3 nucleotides: TGTGCCTGGAGTGTAGGTCTCACAGATACGCAGTATTTT. It yields the protein CAWSVGLTDTQYF.

The chain has TRBV7-9 and TRBJ1-1, with 7 nucleotides matching TRBD1. The ends lost 6 bases at V and 2 bases at J; junction bases unmatched: 6. The CDR3 totals 14 residues. CDR1 is SEHNR, CDR2 FQNEAQ, per germline (reference sequence). The chain's CDR3 is CASSSTGLNTEAFF. CDR3 DNA: TGTGCCAGCAGTTCGACAGGGCTAAACACTGAAGCTTTCTTT.

The rearrangement joins TRBV5-4 to TRBJ2-7, with 7 bases identical to TRBD1. CDR3 length: 15 residues. Trimming at V came to 4 bases and at J to 5 bases, leaving 12 bases not matched to a gene. Germline V gene lookup returns CDR1 SGHNT and CDR2 YYREEE (reference sequence). CDR3 coding DNA: TGTGCCAGCAGCCATCCGCTTAGACAGGGCCACGAGCAGTACTTC. This codes for CASSHPLRQGHEQYF.

This CDR3 reads CASSQSFGGAIKANYGYTF. The CDR3 DNA reads as TGCGCCAGCAGTCAATCGTTCGGGGGGGCCATCAAAGCTAACTATGGCTACACCTTC. The chain employs TRBV23-1 and TRBJ1-2, with a weak D call TRBD1 (6 bases). TRBV23-1 counts as an open reading frame of uncertain function. V gave up 0 bases and J gave up 0 bases, with 20 bases separating them. The CDR3 is 19 amino acids.

The rearrangement uses TRBV30 and TRBJ1-5, with 8 bases identical to TRBD1. From germline, CDR1 is GTSNPN and CDR2 SVGIG (reference sequence). V dropped 5 bases and J dropped 3; count of bases not matched to a gene: 9. The CDR3 is 15 residues long. CDR3 protein: CAWDPGQGTNQPQHF. DNA of the CDR3: TGTGCCTGGGACCCCGGACAGGGCACCAATCAGCCCCAGCATTTT.

The J gene is TRBJ2-4, the V gene TRBV2; tentative D call: TRBD2 (7 bases). This CDR3 has 12 amino acids. Germline CDR1 reads SNHLY; CDR2 reads FYNNEI. Trimming pared 8 bases from V and 11 bases from J, leaving 16 bases between. As DNA, the CDR3 is TGTGCCAGCGGGGCGGGGGCCGGATTTCAGTACTTC. Protein sequence: CASGAGAGFQYF. Looking up the rest from reference TRBV2 and TRBJ2-4 gives the full variable domain: EPEVTQTPSHQVTQMGQEVILRCVPISNHLYFYWYRQILGQKVEFLVSFYNNEISEKSEIFDDQFSVERPDGSNFTLKIRSTKLEDSAMYFCASGAGAGFQYFGAGTRLSVL.

The chain links TRBV5-4 to TRBJ2-5; 8 nucleotides align to TRBD1. V shed 2 bases, J shed 5 bases, and the junction held 8 bases outside the gene matches. Germline assignment: CDR1 SGHNT and CDR2 YYREEE (reference sequence). This CDR3 is built from 15 residues. The CDR3 protein is CASSFAPTGVETQYF. DNA for the CDR3: TGTGCCAGCAGCTTCGCACCGACAGGGGTGGAGACCCAGTACTTC.

CDR3 nucleotide sequence: TGTGCCAGTAGGACAGCTGGGGCCAACGTCCTGACTTTC. It specifies CASRTAGANVLTF. This sequence joins TRBV19 and TRBJ2-6, with D possibly matching TRBD1 (5 bases). This CDR3 contains 13 residues. Germline values: CDR1 LNHDA, CDR2 SQIVND (reference sequence). Trimming left V 6 bases short and J 2 bases short, with 5 bases between. Full variable domain (missing parts from reference TRBV19 and TRBJ2-6): DGGITQSPKYLFRKEGQNVTLSCEQNLNHDAMYWYRQDPGQGLRLIYYSQIVNDFQKGDIAEGYSVSREKKESFPLTVTSAQKNPTAFYLCASRTAGANVLTFGAGSRLTVL.

The CDR3 loop reads CASSQAIGQGGDEQFF. CDR3 coding DNA: TGCGCCAGCAGCCAAGCAATAGGACAGGGGGGCGATGAGCAGTTCTTC. The chain is built from TRBV4-1 and TRBJ2-1; 10 nucleotides line up with TRBD1. The germline gives CDR1 MGHRA, CDR2 YSYEKL. J gave up 8 bases and V 1 base, and 8 bases lay outside the gene matches. The CDR3 is 16 residues long.

The V and J genes are TRBV9 and TRBJ2-1; 9 bases fit TRBD2. Germline trimming cut 0 bases from V and 4 bases from J; bases unmatched to any gene: 5. This CDR3 is built from 16 residues. Germline lookup yields CDR1 SGDLS and CDR2 YYNGEE. As DNA, the CDR3 is TGTGCCAGCAGCGTAGAGACTAGCGGAGCGTACAATGAGCAGTTCTTC. Translation: CASSVETSGAYNEQFF.

This chain joins TRBV10-1 and TRBJ2-7, with 8 bases identical to TRBD2. CDR1 WNHNN and CDR2 SYGVQD come from the germline V gene (reference sequence). The CDR3 consists of 16 residues. After removal of 0 bases from V and 3 bases from J, the junction contained 7 bases not matched to a gene. The CDR3 loop is CASSESGLAGFYEQYF. As DNA, the CDR3 is TGCGCCAGCAGTGAGTCGGGCCTAGCGGGTTTCTACGAGCAGTACTTC.